These T cell receptor beta chains were read from a single sample in a study of cytomegalovirus exposure and HLA in healthy donors. Clones were sequenced by immunoSEQ multiplex PCR, and TCRdb holds only the in-frame ones, with some missing. The sample shows 150,000 to 250,000 clones, roughly four fifths of them seen only once. Sequencing input: PBMCs. These receptor sequences come from a man aged 25 to 40 in good health and CMV-seronegative. CDR3s include the opening cysteine and the closing phenylalanine or tryptophan. A D gene is named only where the DNA matches it firmly. Size tells how often a clone was seen (once, few, many) or the class of an expanded clone, and some rows leave it out.

cdr3_aa | cdr3_nt | j_call | d_call | v_call | clone_size
CASSFVDRVTYEQYF | TGTGCCAGCAGCTTTGTGGACAGGGTAACCTACGAGCAGTACTTC | TRBJ2-7 | TRBD1 | TRBV5-6 | -
CASRGQGVTYEQYF | TGTGCAAGTCGCGGACAGGGGGTCACCTACGAGCAGTACTTC | TRBJ2-7 | - | TRBV12-2 | -
CASSPNGVTGTYNEQFF | TGTGCCAGCAGCCCCAACGGGGTAACGGGAACATACAATGAGCAGTTCTTC | TRBJ2-1 | - | TRBV7-9 | -
CASRPGQANTGELFF | TGTGCCAGCAGACCCGGACAGGCAAACACCGGGGAGCTGTTTTTT | TRBJ2-2 | TRBD1 | TRBV7-9 | -
CSAVAQVLNTEAFF | TGCAGCGCCGTTGCCCAGGTCTTGAACACTGAAGCTTTCTTT | TRBJ1-1 | - | TRBV29-1 | -
CASSLGVNTEAFF | TGCGCCAGCAGCTTAGGGGTGAACACTGAAGCTTTCTTT | TRBJ1-1 | - | TRBV5-1 | few
CASSESGGKETQYF | TGTGCCAGCAGTGAATCGGGGGGGAAAGAGACCCAGTACTTC | TRBJ2-5 | TRBD2 | TRBV6-1 | -
CASTIQGLSSYNEQFF | TGTGCCAGCACCATACAGGGCCTAAGCTCCTACAATGAGCAGTTCTTC | TRBJ2-1 | - | TRBV7-9 | -
CASSEGLAGGGTYNEQFF | TGTGCCAGCAGCGAGGGACTAGCGGGTGGCGGGACTTACAATGAGCAGTTCTTC | TRBJ2-1 | TRBD2 | TRBV7-9 | -
CAISEPGTGEVYEQYF | TGTGCCATCAGTGAGCCCGGGACAGGGGAGGTCTACGAGCAGTACTTC | TRBJ2-7 | TRBD1 | TRBV10-3 | -
CASSPSKRAASYEQYF | TGTGCCAGCAGCCCGTCTAAGCGGGCAGCCTCCTACGAGCAGTACTTC | TRBJ2-7 | - | TRBV7-6 | -
CASSQEVGGVTEAFF | TGCGCCAGCAGCCAAGAGGTAGGGGGTGTCACTGAAGCTTTCTTT | TRBJ1-1 | - | TRBV4-1 | -
CASRERDSLPGAFF | TGTGCCAGCAGAGAGAGGGACAGCCTACCCGGAGCTTTCTTT | TRBJ1-1 | TRBD1 | TRBV7-8 | -
CASSSTAETQYF | TGTGCCAGCAGTTCAACAGCAGAGACCCAGTACTTC | TRBJ2-5 | - | TRBV27 | few
CASSLAGKETQYF | TGTGCCAGCAGCTTGGCGGGTAAAGAGACCCAGTACTTC | TRBJ2-5 | - | TRBV5-4 | -
CASSIVGAGGYHTDTQYF | TGTGCCAGTAGTATAGTTGGCGCAGGGGGTTATCACACAGATACGCAGTATTTT | TRBJ2-3 | TRBD1 | TRBV19 | -
CASSLVYAQNPRDLKEANEQFF | TGCGCCAGCAGCTTGGTTTATGCCCAAAACCCCCGGGACTTGAAGGAGGCCAATGAGCAGTTCTTC | TRBJ2-1 | - | TRBV5-1 | few
CASSPLRGLYEQYF | TGTGCCAGCAGTCCCCTGAGGGGGCTCTACGAGCAGTACTTC | TRBJ2-7 | TRBD1 | TRBV11-1 | -
CASSSGLAGGYEQYF | TGTGCCAGCAGTTCCGGACTAGCGGGAGGCTACGAGCAGTACTTC | TRBJ2-7 | TRBD2 | TRBV27 | -
CSVSDRATSYEQYF | TGCAGCGTCAGCGACAGGGCTACCTCCTACGAGCAGTACTTC | TRBJ2-7 | TRBD1 | TRBV29-1 | -
CASSGGLAGNEQFF | TGTGCCAGCAGTGGGGGACTAGCGGGGAATGAGCAGTTCTTC | TRBJ2-1 | TRBD2 | TRBV2 | once
CASRDWDSSSGANVLTF | TGTGCCAGCAGGGACTGGGACAGCAGCTCTGGGGCCAACGTCCTGACTTTC | TRBJ2-6 | TRBD1 | TRBV2 | -
CPLRDREDGYTF | TGTCCTTTAAGGGACAGGGAGGATGGCTACACCTTC | TRBJ1-2 | TRBD1 | TRBV6-4 | -
CATAGGSSTDTQYF | TGCGCCACCGCCGGCGGGAGCAGCACAGATACGCAGTATTTT | TRBJ2-3 | TRBD2 | TRBV5-1 | -
CASSLTGINSGANVLTF | TGTGCCAGCAGTTTGACAGGGATTAACTCTGGGGCCAACGTCCTGACTTTC | TRBJ2-6 | TRBD1 | TRBV28 | -
CASSLRQNLYEQYF | TGCGCCAGCAGCCTAAGACAGAACCTCTACGAGCAGTACTTC | TRBJ2-7 | - | TRBV5-1 | -
CATLPIDSYNEQFF | TGTGCCACTCTCCCTATAGACTCCTACAATGAGCAGTTCTTC | TRBJ2-1 | - | TRBV2 | -
CAISAEGTTRSYEQYF | TGTGCCATCAGTGCCGAAGGGACTACCCGATCCTACGAGCAGTACTTC | TRBJ2-7 | TRBD2 | TRBV10-3 | -
CASSWGQNYGYTF | TGCGCCAGCAGCTGGGGACAGAACTATGGCTACACCTTC | TRBJ1-2 | TRBD1 | TRBV5-1 | -
CASSLLLRRNGTTNTGELFF | TGTGCCAGCAGCTTATTATTGCGCCGAAACGGGACAACGAACACCGGGGAGCTGTTTTTT | TRBJ2-2 | - | TRBV13 | -
CASSLVGDRYEQYF | TGCGCCAGCAGCTTGGTGGGGGACAGGTACGAGCAGTACTTC | TRBJ2-7 | TRBD1 | TRBV5-1 | -
CASSSQGNTIYF | TGTGCCAGCAGTTCACAGGGAAACACCATATATTTT | TRBJ1-3 | - | TRBV28 | -
CSAPTSGISTDTQYF | TGCAGCGCACCGACTAGCGGGATTAGCACAGATACGCAGTATTTT | TRBJ2-3 | TRBD2 | TRBV29-1 | -
CASSQPRQGYGYTF | TGTGCCAGCAGCCAGCCCCGACAGGGGTATGGCTACACCTTC | TRBJ1-2 | TRBD1 | TRBV7-9 | -
CASSYRVGQGRAANEKLFF | TGTGCCAGCAGCTACCGGGTAGGACAGGGAAGGGCGGCTAATGAAAAACTGTTTTTT | TRBJ1-4 | TRBD1 | TRBV4-2 | -
CASSLWGLASYEQYF | TGTGCCAGCAGCCTATGGGGACTAGCCTCCTACGAGCAGTACTTC | TRBJ2-7 | TRBD2 | TRBV14 | -
CASSLLADTQYF | TGCGCCAGCAGCTTGTTAGCAGATACGCAGTATTTT | TRBJ2-3 | - | TRBV5-1 | -
CASSSTGSYNEQFF | TGTGCCAGCAGCAGTACCGGGTCCTACAATGAGCAGTTCTTC | TRBJ2-1 | - | TRBV27 | -
CASTTGTGGSEVFYEQYF | TGTGCCAGCACCACCGGGACAGGGGGCTCGGAAGTTTTCTACGAGCAGTACTTC | TRBJ2-7 | TRBD1 | TRBV28 | -
CASSPRQGPSYNEQFF | TGTGCCAGCAGCCCCCGACAGGGCCCATCCTACAATGAGCAGTTCTTC | TRBJ2-1 | TRBD1 | TRBV7-2 | -
CASKAVRSDGTEAFF | TGTGCCAGCAAGGCCGTCAGAAGTGACGGGACTGAAGCTTTCTTT | TRBJ1-1 | - | TRBV28 | -
CASSQAGTSGNEQFF | TGCGCCAGCAGCCAAGCGGGGACTAGCGGGAATGAGCAGTTCTTC | TRBJ2-1 | TRBD2 | TRBV4-1 | -
CASSLLAAGQYF | TGTGCCAGCAGTTTACTGGCGGCGGGGCAGTACTTC | TRBJ2-7 | - | TRBV28 | -
CASSTQGATEAFF | TGTGCCAGCAGCACACAGGGGGCCACTGAAGCTTTCTTT | TRBJ1-1 | TRBD1 | TRBV6-1 | -
CASSSGAGVSDTQYF | TGTGCCAGCAGCTCTGGGGCGGGAGTATCAGATACGCAGTATTTT | TRBJ2-3 | TRBD2 | TRBV7-3 | -
CASSERTGGPYEQYF | TGCGCCAGCAGTGAGAGGACAGGGGGCCCCTACGAGCAGTACTTC | TRBJ2-7 | TRBD1 | TRBV10-2 | few
CASSGHRGYEQYF | TGTGCCAGCAGCGGGCACCGGGGCTACGAGCAGTACTTC | TRBJ2-7 | - | TRBV6-5 | -
CASSREGRGSNQPQHF | TGTGCCAGCAGCCGCGAGGGGAGGGGTAGCAATCAGCCCCAGCATTTT | TRBJ1-5 | - | TRBV28 | -
CASSLEVLGAGQPQHF | TGCGCCAGCAGCTTGGAAGTTTTGGGGGCAGGTCAGCCCCAGCATTTT | TRBJ1-5 | - | TRBV5-1 | -
CASSLTWTGAYEQYF | TGTGCCAGCAGTCTAACTTGGACGGGGGCCTACGAGCAGTACTTC | TRBJ2-7 | - | TRBV6-1 | -
CASSPFYEQYF | TGTGCCAGCAGCCCATTCTACGAGCAGTACTTC | TRBJ2-7 | - | TRBV11-2 | once
CASSLVGQRGDEQYF | TGTGCCAGCAGCTTGGTGGGCCAGCGCGGGGACGAGCAGTACTTC | TRBJ2-7 | - | TRBV5-6 | -